This TCR beta chain comes out of a study of prognosis after radiotherapy for stage I lung cancer. Study-wide background: Several patients receiving radiotherapy then developed distant metastases (median approximately 7 months), with around 16 showing no significant progression.

Broader study findings: Shannon entropy (measured after stereotactic body radiation therapy) was lower in patients who went on to develop distant metastases. Unique TCR clone counts dropped after stereotactic body radiation therapy, from a median of around 10,000 to 6,900.

The study amplified the TCR beta CDR3 region from genomic DNA. This amplification was carried out by two rounds of multiplex PCR. Round one of PCR was performed, and it used primers specific to each TRBV and TRBJ gene. TCRdb passed the multiplex PCR reads through MiXCR, listing each CDR3 protein once. The data contain over 50,000 distinct CDR3 sequences, approximately 30% of them singletons. This clonotype was observed many times. Antigen specificity is unknown. CDR1 and CDR2 (germline): SGHRS, YFSETQ. Trimming took 0 bases from V and 4 from J; bases not matched to a gene: 5. The CDR3 extends over 17 amino acids.

Source: PBMCs, taken before or after stereotactic body radiation therapy (not recorded which). This rearrangement joins TRBV5-1 to TRBJ2-2; 11 bases are shared with TRBD2. The TCR originated in a donor aged 50 or older with non-small cell lung cancer. The CDR3 bases are TGCGCCAGCAGCTTGGGCCTAGCGGGAGGTACCACCGGGGAGCTGTTTTTT. It translates to CASSLGLAGGTTGELFF.